This is a list of T cell receptor beta chains from one sample in a study of cytomegalovirus exposure and HLA in healthy donors. The table came from immunoSEQ multiplex PCR; TCRdb's copy has only in-frame clones and leaves some out. The table includes 150,000 to 200,000 clones, 65% to 70% detected once. Sequencing used PBMCs. The receptors derive from a young woman in good health and CMV-seropositive. Each CDR3 is given with its conserved first and last residue. D genes are given only for firm matches. Part of the rows lack a size; the others show once, few, many or a class for expanded clones.

cdr3_length	v_call	d_call	j_call	clone_size	cdr3_nt	cdr3_aa
14	TRBV27	TRBD2	TRBJ2-7	-	TGTGCCAGCAGCCCCGGGACTAGCGTTGGAGAGCAGTACTTC	CASSPGTSVGEQYF
16	TRBV5-1	-	TRBJ2-1	-	TGCGCCAGCAGCTTGGGCGGGCGGGCCTCCTACAATGAGCAGTTCTTC	CASSLGGRASYNEQFF
13	TRBV11-1	-	TRBJ1-1	-	TGTGCCAGCAGCTTCGATCGGGGGACTGAAGCTTTCTTT	CASSFDRGTEAFF
13	TRBV4-1	-	TRBJ2-5	few	TGCGCCAGCAGCCCCACGCGGCGGGAGACCCAGTACTTC	CASSPTRRETQYF
18	TRBV21-1	-	TRBJ2-7	-	TGTGCCAGCAGCAGGGGACAGGGGGCGGCTCAGAGCTCCTACGAGCAGTACTTC	CASSRGQGAAQSSYEQYF
14	TRBV6-1	TRBD1	TRBJ2-4	-	TGTGCCAGCAGTCTCCGGGACAGGGGCGCCATTCAGTACTTC	CASSLRDRGAIQYF
12	TRBV28	-	TRBJ2-3	-	TGTGCCAGCAGTTCCAGTTGGGATACGCAGTATTTT	CASSSSWDTQYF
14	TRBV4-1	TRBD1	TRBJ2-2	few	TGCGCCAGCAGCGCAGGGGGAAGGAACGGGGAGCTGTTTTTT	CASSAGGRNGELFF
11	TRBV20-1	TRBD1	TRBJ2-1	-	TGCAGTGCTCTCCGCGCCAGGGGGCCGTTCTTC	CSALRARGPFF
13	TRBV27	-	TRBJ1-1	-	TGTGCCAGCAGTCTGGCGGTAAGCACTGAAGCTTTCTTT	CASSLAVSTEAFF
12	TRBV29-1	-	TRBJ1-2	once	TGCAGCGCCCGTCGGGGGGACTATGGCTACACCTTC	CSARRGDYGYTF
13	TRBV30	-	TRBJ2-2	-	TGTGCCTGGGAGAGCGGATACACCGGGGAGCTGTTTTTT	CAWESGYTGELFF
14	TRBV6-1	TRBD1	TRBJ1-2	few	TGTGCCAGCAAGCGGACAGGGGTCGACTATGGCTACACCTTC	CASKRTGVDYGYTF
11	TRBV28	-	TRBJ1-1	-	TGTGCCAGCAGAACAAACACTGAAGCTTTCTTT	CASRTNTEAFF
17	TRBV5-4	TRBD2	TRBJ2-1	-	TGTGCCAGCAGCTTGTACCAGGGCGGGGGGGGTTACAATGAGCAGTTCTTC	CASSLYQGGGGYNEQFF
14	TRBV6-6	-	TRBJ2-7	-	TGTGCCAGCAGTTCCAACAGAGACTCCTACGAGCAGTACTTC	CASSSNRDSYEQYF
15	TRBV28	-	TRBJ1-6	-	TGTGCCAGCACCCCCGGTGGGGGGTCAGAATCACCCCTCCACTTT	CASTPGGGSESPLHF
14	TRBV30	TRBD2	TRBJ2-5	-	TGTGCCTGGAGTCGGGGGGGATCACAAGAGACCCAGTACTTC	CAWSRGGSQETQYF
15	TRBV5-1	-	TRBJ1-1	-	TGCGCCAGCAGCTTGGGCGGGGGCTGGGGCACTGAAGCTTTCTTT	CASSLGGGWGTEAFF
13	TRBV7-3	-	TRBJ2-2	-	TGTGCCAGCAGCCCCAGGGTGTCCGGGGAGCTGTTTTTT	CASSPRVSGELFF
13	TRBV30	TRBD1	TRBJ1-2	-	TGTGCCTGGAGCCGACAGGGTTTTTCTGGCTACACCTTC	CAWSRQGFSGYTF
14	TRBV2	-	TRBJ2-7	once	TGTGCCAGCGCCTGGGGGCAGGGCCTATACGAGCAGTACTTC	CASAWGQGLYEQYF
13	TRBV9	-	TRBJ1-3	few	TGTGCCAGCAGCGTAGATACTGGAAACACCATATATTTT	CASSVDTGNTIYF
14	TRBV5-8	TRBD2	TRBJ2-3	-	TGTGCCAGCAGCGACGGACTAGCTACAGATACGCAGTATTTT	CASSDGLATDTQYF
15	TRBV2	-	TRBJ2-1	-	TGTGCCAGCGTTTCCCCGGGAAGACTCTACAATGAGCAGTTCTTC	CASVSPGRLYNEQFF
14	TRBV27	-	TRBJ1-2	-	TGTGCCAGCAGTTTATTGGGCCCTAACTATGGCTACACCTTC	CASSLLGPNYGYTF
14	TRBV2	-	TRBJ2-5	-	TGTGCCAGCAGTCTAGCGCTCGTATCGGAGACCCAGTACTTC	CASSLALVSETQYF
15	TRBV28	TRBD2	TRBJ2-1	-	TGTGCCAGCAGCGGAGCTAGCGGTGTTTTGAATGAGCAGTTCTTC	CASSGASGVLNEQFF
17	TRBV7-9	-	TRBJ2-2	-	TGTGCCATATCAGGGGTTTTGAGGTCCTCATTCGGCGAGGAGCTGTTTTTT	CAISGVLRSSFGEELFF
13	TRBV27	-	TRBJ2-5	once	TGTGCCAGCAGTTCGGACACGGCAGAGACCCAGTACTTC	CASSSDTAETQYF
14	TRBV25-1	-	TRBJ2-5	few	TGTGCCAGCAGCCTGGGGCTAGCGATAGAGACCCAGTACTTC	CASSLGLAIETQYF
14	TRBV5-6	-	TRBJ2-7	-	TGTGCCAGCAGCCCTTACGACAGAAACTACGAGCAGTACTTC	CASSPYDRNYEQYF
18	TRBV21-1	-	TRBJ2-1	-	TGTGCCAGCAGCAAACGGACTAGCGGGGGGGACACCTACAATGAGCAGTTCTTC	CASSKRTSGGDTYNEQFF
14	TRBV4-1	TRBD1	TRBJ2-3	few	TGCGCCAGCAGCCAAACAGGGGGCACAGATACGCAGTATTTT	CASSQTGGTDTQYF
15	TRBV2	-	TRBJ2-7	-	TGTGCCAGCAGTGTGGAAAGTCCGAGGACCTACGAGCAGTACTTC	CASSVESPRTYEQYF
16	TRBV30	TRBD1	TRBJ2-6	-	TGTGCCTCGGACAGGGGAGAGTCCTCTGGGGCCAACGTCCTGACTTTC	CASDRGESSGANVLTF
12	TRBV28	-	TRBJ1-5	once	TGTGCCAGCAGTTTTGGCGGGCAGCCCCAGCATTTT	CASSFGGQPQHF
13	TRBV30	-	TRBJ1-2	few	TGTGCCGGGGGGGAGGGGACCTTCTATGGCTACACCTTC	CAGGEGTFYGYTF
19	TRBV28	TRBD2	TRBJ2-7	-	TGTGCCAGCAGTTTATGGGGGGACGGGACTAGCGGGATCTCCTACGAGCAGTACTTC	CASSLWGDGTSGISYEQYF
13	TRBV14	-	TRBJ2-3	-	TGTGCCAGCAGCGCACCCCGAGGAGGTACGCAGTATTTT	CASSAPRGGTQYF
14	TRBV5-8	-	TRBJ1-1	many	TGTGCCAGCAGCCGCGGGACGTTGAACACTGAAGCTTTCTTT	CASSRGTLNTEAFF
15	TRBV5-6	-	TRBJ1-2	few	TGTGCCAGCAGCTATATGCGCCTAGCTAACTATGGCTACACCTTC	CASSYMRLANYGYTF
12	TRBV5-1	-	TRBJ1-1	-	TGCGCCAGCAGCCCGGGACACCCTGAAGCTTTCTTT	CASSPGHPEAFF
11	TRBV30	TRBD2	TRBJ2-7	-	TGTGCCTGGGCGGGGGGTTACGAGCAGTACTTC	CAWAGGYEQYF
14	TRBV27	-	TRBJ1-2	few	TGTGCCAGCAGATCAATCTACCCGGACTATGGCTACACCTTC	CASRSIYPDYGYTF
15	TRBV4-2	TRBD2	TRBJ2-1	-	TGTGCCAGCAGCCAAATACTAGCGGGTTACAATGAGCAGTTCTTC	CASSQILAGYNEQFF
13	TRBV19	-	TRBJ2-7	-	TGTGCCAGTAGTATAACGCGCGGCTACGAGCAGTACTTC	CASSITRGYEQYF
15	TRBV6-5	-	TRBJ1-2	once	TGTGCCAGCAGCCAAGGGGGGGAGGGGGTCGATGGCTACACCTTC	CASSQGGEGVDGYTF
15	TRBV27	-	TRBJ1-2	-	TGTGCCAGCAGTTTATCCCCGGGGGATAACTATGGCTACACCTTC	CASSLSPGDNYGYTF
15	TRBV28	-	TRBJ1-5	-	TGTGCCAGCAGTGTGCAGGGTTTGGGCAATCAGCCCCAGCATTTT	CASSVQGLGNQPQHF
14	TRBV30	-	TRBJ2-2	few	TGTGCCTGGGACCAGGTCAGGGCGGCCGGGGAGCTGTTTTTT	CAWDQVRAAGELFF
14	TRBV10-3	-	TRBJ1-4	-	TGTGCCACCAATCGAGGCGGAGGTAATGAAAAACTGTTTTTT	CATNRGGGNEKLFF
15	TRBV30	-	TRBJ1-6	-	TGTGCCTTTTCCCGGGGGTTACTATCCCCTTCACCCCTCCACTTT	CAFSRGLLSPSPLHF
16	TRBV11-2	-	TRBJ1-4	-	TGTGCCAGCAGCCTCGACCCGGGACTTGAAAATGAAAAACTGTTTTTT	CASSLDPGLENEKLFF
13	TRBV18	-	TRBJ1-1	-	TGTGCCAGCTCGCCGCGCGTCGAAGCGGAAGCTTTCTTT	CASSPRVEAEAFF